This section outlines one T cell receptor beta chain sequence together with its context. Its antigen is still unknown. No qualities accompany the bases; no much larger clone lies one base away. This entry is derived from a study of T cell changes during pregnancy in multiple sclerosis (dated by TCRdb to the late 2010s). About the investigation overall: The study examined how the T cell repertoire changed over the course of pregnancy in women with multiple sclerosis.

In the germline V gene, CDR1 corresponds to SGHTA and CDR2 to FQGNSA. Trimming removed 4 bases from V and 5 bases from J, leaving 12 bases between the germline ends. The CDR3 starts with the cysteine, ends with the phenylalanine, and has 14 residues. Solely the CDR3 DNA is kept, with 42 bases framed from the first base. Libraries were made using the immunoSEQ multiplex PCR assay. TCRdb re-hosts the immuneACCESS table, in-frame sequences only. Its copies lack some clones; in the studies checked, an unresolved V gene accounts for under half of them, and the cause for the rest is not known. This sample gives tens of thousands of clones in total; around 92% of them show up just once. The top ten hold roughly 2% of the sample.

The origin of this receptor is a female donor in good health, enrolled as a control in a pregnancy study. Rearrangement joined TRBV7-2 to TRBJ2-1; the D gene identity is not certain. Sequenced material: CD4+ T cells from peripheral blood mononuclear cells, taken after pregnancy. The DNA reads TGTGCCAGCAGCTACCACTTCGAGGACAATGAGCAGTTCTTC. The encoded protein is CASSYHFEDNEQFF. This CDR3, with the reference TRBV7-2 and TRBJ2-1 proteins standing in past its ends, gives the full variable domain GAGVSQSPSNKVTEKGKDVELRCDPISGHTALYWYRQSLGQGLEFLIYFQGNSAPDKSGLPSDRFSAERTGGSVSTLTIQRTQQEDSAVYLCASSYHFEDNEQFFGPGTRLTVL.